The 32 T cell receptor beta chains listed next were all sequenced from one sample in a study of cytomegalovirus exposure and HLA in healthy donors. The study ran its PCR with 60 Vbeta and 13 Jbeta primers. TCRdb keeps only in-frame clones here, not all; method: immunoSEQ multiplex PCR. The sample records roughly 100,000 clones, less than 80% being singletons. The sample consisted of PBMCs. All receptors derive from a woman aged 40 to 50 in good health and CMV-seronegative.

The genes are TRBV10-3 and TRBJ1-1; D is ambiguous. The germline V gene has CDR1 ENHRY and CDR2 SYGVKD. The CDR3 runs 13 residues. With 8 bases removed from V and 5 bases from J, the gap between germline ends came to 15 bases. This chain's CDR3 is CAIHKGGGTEAFF. CDR3 sequence (DNA): TGTGCCATCCATAAGGGTGGAGGAACTGAAGCTTTCTTT.

V usage is TRBV4-1 and J usage is TRBJ1-1; 7 bases line up with TRBD1. V shed 1 base, J shed 1 base, and the junction held 0 bases outside the gene matches. The V gene's germline CDR1 is MGHRA and CDR2 YSYEKL. The CDR3 length is 14 residues. Here the CDR3 DNA reads TGCGCCAGCAGCCAAGGACAGGGGAACACTGAAGCTTTCTTT. Amino acid sequence: CASSQGQGNTEAFF.

The CDR3 DNA reads as TGTGCCAGCAGTCGACAGGGAAAGGATCAGCCCCAGCATTTT. This gives the protein CASSRQGKDQPQHF. The chain carries TRBV7-2 and TRBJ1-5; 7 positions agree with TRBD1. CDR3 size: 14 residues. J was trimmed by 5 bases and V by 6 bases; bases with no gene match: 7. Per germline, CDR1 SGHTA and CDR2 FQGNSA.

This clone was observed a handful of times. This chain connects TRBV10-3 to TRBJ2-5; TRBD2 aligns across 15 bases. The CDR3 contains 18 residues. Germline assignment: CDR1 ENHRY and CDR2 SYGVKD. V trimming: 0 bases; J trimming: 4 bases; junction bases outside the gene matches: 6. Here the CDR3 DNA reads TGTGCCATCAGTGAGTCCGGACTAGCGGGAGGGCCAACAGAGACCCAGTACTTC. As protein: CAISESGLAGGPTETQYF.

The chain recombines TRBV28 with TRBJ1-1; no reliable D call. The CDR3 runs to 15 residues. Looked up from germline, CDR1 is MDHEN and CDR2 is SYDVKM. V gave up 3 bases and J gave up 6 bases, with 17 bases separating them. In DNA form, the CDR3 reads TGTGCCAGCAGTTTTTACGGGAGAGGAGGCCCTGAAGCTTTCTTT. It codes for CASSFYGRGGPEAFF.

This clone appeared a few times. V is TRBV6-6 and J is TRBJ1-5; no clear D gene. V lost 2 bases to trimming and J lost 6 bases, with 8 bases between them. The CDR3 totals 13 residues. Germline CDR1 reads MNHNY; CDR2 reads SVGAGI (reference sequence). CDR3 protein: CASSYEDRQPQHF. The CDR3 bases are TGTGCCAGCAGTTACGAGGATCGTCAGCCCCAGCATTTT.

The chain combines TRBV28 with TRBJ1-5; TRBD1 agrees at 7 bases. Germline loops: CDR1 MDHEN, CDR2 SYDVKM. The junction had 11 bases not matched to a gene; V was cut back by 6 bases and J by 6 bases. The CDR3 contains 15 residues. Here the CDR3 DNA reads TGTGCCAGCAGCCCGGGACAGACCGTCCTTCAGCCCCAGCATTTT. Translation: CASSPGQTVLQPQHF.

This chain links TRBV28 with TRBJ1-5; D uncertain. The germline V gene has CDR1 MDHEN and CDR2 SYDVKM. The CDR3 sequence is 14 residues long. V was cut by 7 bases and J by 3 bases, with 13 bases left in between. CDR3 in amino acids: CASIFAGTNQPQHF. CDR3 nucleotides: TGTGCCAGCATCTTCGCTGGCACCAATCAGCCCCAGCATTTT. Complete variable domain (other parts from reference TRBV28 and TRBJ1-5): DVKVTQSSRYLVKRTGEKVFLECVQDMDHENMFWYRQDPGLGLRLIYFSYDVKMKEKGDIPEGYSVSREKKERFSLILESASTNQTSMYLCASIFAGTNQPQHFGDGTRLSIL.

The chain uses TRBV19 and TRBJ1-2; weak D call: TRBD1 (5 bases). Trimming cost V 2 bases and J 4 bases, with 11 bases left between them. Germline CDR1 reads LNHDA; CDR2 reads SQIVND (reference sequence). The CDR3 runs to 14 residues. The CDR3 sequence: CASSILGDFYGYTF. The CDR3 DNA sequence: TGTGCCAGTAGTATATTAGGGGATTTCTATGGCTACACCTTC.

This chain uses TRBV13 with TRBJ1-2; 9 nucleotides agree with TRBD1. Per the germline V gene, CDR1 is PRHDT and CDR2 is FYEKMQ (reference sequence). The CDR3 loop spans 14 amino acids. Germline trimming cut 5 bases from V and 4 bases from J; bases unmatched to any gene: 5. Here the CDR3 DNA reads TGTGCCAGCAGCAGTACAGGGGGCGGCTATGGCTACACCTTC. Amino acids: CASSSTGGGYGYTF.

CDR3 residues: CASRPGTEYGYTF. The CDR3 DNA reads TGTGCCAGCAGACCCGGGACAGAGTATGGCTACACCTTC. The chain uses TRBV5-6 and TRBJ1-2; 7 bases line up with TRBD1. The germline V gene encodes CDR1 SGHDT and CDR2 YYEEEE. V lost 5 bases, J lost 5 bases, and 6 bases stayed unmatched. This CDR3 is built from 13 residues. Full variable domain (missing parts from reference TRBV5-6 and TRBJ1-2): DAGVTQSPTHLIKTRGQQVTLRCSPKSGHDTVSWYQQALGQGPQFIFQYYEEEERQRGNFPDRFSGHQFPNYSSELNVNALLLGDSALYLCASRPGTEYGYTFGSGTRLTVV.

The J gene is TRBJ2-2, the V gene TRBV10-3, with 7 bases matching TRBD2. The germline gives CDR1 ENHRY, CDR2 SYGVKD. This CDR3 has 14 residues. After removal of 11 bases from V and 1 base from J, the junction contained 7 bases not matched to a gene. The DNA for the CDR3 is TGTGCCCTGGGATTAGCGGGGAACACCGGGGAGCTGTTTTTT. It yields the protein CALGLAGNTGELFF.

This chain links TRBV29-1 with TRBJ2-3, with 12 bases matching TRBD1. Germline CDR1 reads SQVTM; CDR2 reads ANQGSEA. V dropped 3 bases and J dropped 1; count of bases not matched to a gene: 5. This CDR3 is 16 amino acids long. The CDR3: CSVEWDRGLRTDTQYF. In nucleotides, the CDR3 is TGCAGCGTTGAGTGGGACAGGGGGCTCCGCACAGATACGCAGTATTTT.

The genes are TRBV7-8 and TRBJ2-2; 7 bases match TRBD2. Germline-derived CDR1 and CDR2 are SGHVS and FQNEAQ. This CDR3 has 16 residues. Trimming at V came to 2 bases and at J to 6 bases, leaving 9 bases not matched to a gene. The CDR3 bases are TGTGCCAGCAGCTTAAGTCGGGCGGGAGAGGCCGGGGAGCTGTTTTTT. It codes for CASSLSRAGEAGELFF.

This clone was seen a handful of times. The chain links TRBV6-5 to TRBJ2-2; 8 bases map to TRBD1. CDR1 and CDR2 (germline): MNHEY, SVGAGI. V lost 6 bases and J lost 4; bases outside the gene matches: 4. The CDR3 contains 14 residues. CDR3 sequence (DNA): TGTGCCAGCAGCATACAGGGGGGCACCGGGGAGCTGTTTTTT. Protein: CASSIQGGTGELFF.

The V gene is TRBV5-6, the J gene TRBJ1-1, with D possibly matching TRBD1 (5 bases). The V and J ends lost 3 bases and 1 base respectively, with 16 bases between them. The length of the CDR3 is 16 residues. CDR1 is SGHDT, CDR2 YYEEEE, per germline. The CDR3 region has the DNA TGTGCCAGCAGCTCGTATAAGACAGACACGAACACTGAAGCTTTCTTT. Its translation is CASSSYKTDTNTEAFF.

V is TRBV2 and J is TRBJ2-7, with D uncertain. The ends were cut back, 1 base at V and 1 base at J, with 5 bases in the middle. The CDR3 has 13 residues. From germline, CDR1 is SNHLY and CDR2 FYNNEI. This CDR3 reads CASSEDGSYEQYF. The CDR3 DNA follows: TGTGCCAGCAGTGAAGACGGTTCCTACGAGCAGTACTTC.

The CDR3 DNA reads TGTGCCAGCAGCTTCCTAGCGGGGGTTCAAGAGACCCAGTACTTC. Protein sequence: CASSFLAGVQETQYF. This sequence joins TRBV5-6 and TRBJ2-5; 10 bases match TRBD2. This CDR3 has 15 amino acids. Germline loops: CDR1 SGHDT, CDR2 YYEEEE. With V trimmed by 2 bases and J by 2 bases, 3 bases remained unmatched.

The chain joins TRBV29-1 to TRBJ1-1, with a possible D match to TRBD1 (6 bases). The CDR3 contains 13 residues. Per germline, CDR1 SQVTM and CDR2 ANQGSEA. Between the trimmed V and J ends, which lost 0 bases and 10 bases, there was a span of 15 bases. CDR3 in amino acids: CSVEDSDFRGAFF. For the CDR3, the DNA is TGCAGCGTTGAAGATTCAGACTTCAGGGGAGCTTTCTTT.

The chain carries TRBV15 and TRBJ2-5, with 9 bases identical to TRBD1. With the DNA end fitting TRBJ2-7 better, the J assignment may be wrong. The CDR3 is made up of 15 amino acids. Germline V gives CDR1 LNHNV, CDR2 YYDKDF (reference sequence). CDR3 DNA: TGTGCCACCAGCAGGAATCGGGACAGGGAGGACGAGCAGTACTTC. As protein: CATSRNRDREDEQYF.

This sequence joins TRBV6-6 and TRBJ2-3; 7 bases align to TRBD1. Trimming took 6 bases from V and 0 from J; bases not matched to a gene: 6. There are 15 residues in the CDR3. Germline V gene lookup returns CDR1 MNHNY and CDR2 SVGAGI (reference sequence). The CDR3 reads CASSLQGISTDTQYF. CDR3 nucleotides: TGTGCCAGCAGCTTACAGGGGATTAGCACAGATACGCAGTATTTT.

The rearrangement joins TRBV4-1 to TRBJ2-5; 8 nucleotides line up with TRBD2. V dropped 5 bases and J dropped 5; count of bases not matched to a gene: 13. Germline V gives CDR1 MGHRA, CDR2 YSYEKL. This CDR3 is built from 16 residues. CDR3 in amino acids: CASSVGTRGREETQYF. As DNA, the CDR3 is TGCGCCAGCAGCGTCGGGACTAGAGGTCGCGAGGAGACCCAGTACTTC.

The chain is built from TRBV6-4 and TRBJ2-1; D unclear. Deletions cut 5 bases from V and 8 bases from J, with 10 bases between. This CDR3 region has 12 residues. Germline values: CDR1 MRHNA, CDR2 SNTAGT. Here the CDR3 DNA reads TGTGCCAGCAGTCCTAATAGTTATGAGCAGTTCTTC. Translating it yields CASSPNSYEQFF.

The chain recombines TRBV19 with TRBJ2-1; TRBD2 matches at 10 bases. CDR3 length: 15 residues. From germline, CDR1 is LNHDA and CDR2 SQIVND (reference sequence). J gave up 8 bases and V 0 bases, and 4 bases lay outside the gene matches. In DNA form, the CDR3 reads TGTGCCAGTAGTATAGAAGCGGGAGGGCCCTATGAGCAGTTCTTC. Translated: CASSIEAGGPYEQFF. Combining the CDR3 with reference TRBV19 and TRBJ2-1 gives the whole variable domain DGGITQSPKYLFRKEGQNVTLSCEQNLNHDAMYWYRQDPGQGLRLIYYSQIVNDFQKGDIAEGYSVSREKKESFPLTVTSAQKNPTAFYLCASSIEAGGPYEQFFGPGTRLTVL.

This rearrangement joins TRBV30 to TRBJ1-5; the match to TRBD1 covers 9 bases. Germline-derived CDR1 and CDR2 are GTSNPN and SVGIG (reference sequence). The CDR3 extends over 18 amino acids. V trimming: 6 bases; J trimming: 0 bases; junction bases outside the gene matches: 15. This chain's CDR3 is CACPHTRDRESSNQPQHF. As DNA, the CDR3 is TGTGCCTGCCCTCATACCCGGGACAGGGAATCTAGCAATCAGCCCCAGCATTTT.

The gene calls are TRBV5-4 and TRBJ1-3; D might be TRBD1 (5 bases). CDR3 size: 15 residues. The germline gives CDR1 SGHNT, CDR2 YYREEE (reference sequence). V was trimmed by 4 bases and J by 0 bases, leaving 11 bases between them. This chain's CDR3 is CASSGQTVSGNTIYF. CDR3 nucleotides: TGTGCCAGCAGCGGCCAGACAGTCTCTGGAAACACCATATATTTT. Full variable domain (missing parts from reference TRBV5-4 and TRBJ1-3): ETGVTQSPTHLIKTRGQQVTLRCSSQSGHNTVSWYQQALGQGPQFIFQYYREEENGRGNFPPRFSGLQFPNYSSELNVNALELDDSALYLCASSGQTVSGNTIYFGEGSWLTVV.

The V gene is TRBV29-1, the J gene TRBJ2-7, with 8 positions matching TRBD2. The CDR3 length is 12 residues. V was clipped by 3 bases and J by 6 bases; unmatched bases: 4. Germline assignment: CDR1 SQVTM and CDR2 ANQGSEA. The CDR3 sequence: CSVEKRESEQYF. CDR3 sequence (DNA): TGCAGCGTTGAGAAGCGGGAGTCCGAGCAGTACTTC.

This clone has a handful of counts. V usage is TRBV7-8 and J usage is TRBJ2-5; 15 bases are shared with TRBD2. The V gene end was trimmed by 7 bases and the J gene end by 9 bases; junction bases not matched to a gene: 9. Germline values: CDR1 SGHVS, CDR2 FQNEAQ. The CDR3 extends over 15 amino acids. The CDR3 DNA follows: TGTGCCAGCAACACTCGAGGACTAGCGGGAGGGGCCCAGTACTTC. Its protein product is CASNTRGLAGGAQYF.

This clone was detected a few times. V and J are TRBV6-1 and TRBJ2-3; possibly TRBD2 for D (5 bases). The CDR3 runs 13 residues. Germline CDR1 is MNHNS and CDR2 is SASEGT. With 3 bases removed from V and 6 bases from J, the gap between germline ends came to 10 bases. The CDR3 is CASSDLAGDTQYF. DNA of the CDR3: TGTGCCAGCAGTGATCTAGCAGGCGATACGCAGTATTTT.

This clone was seen a handful of times. V is TRBV10-3 and J is TRBJ1-1; unclear D gene. This CDR3 is built from 14 residues. CDR1 is ENHRY and CDR2 is SYGVKD in the germline V gene. Trimming took off 4 bases at V and 0 bases at J, with 9 bases between the two ends. CDR3 in amino acids: CAISVAKMNTEAFF. The DNA of the CDR3 is TGTGCCATCAGTGTAGCAAAGATGAACACTGAAGCTTTCTTT.

The rearrangement links TRBV19 to TRBJ2-5, with TRBD2 as a possible D gene (7 bases). The germline V gene encodes CDR1 LNHDA and CDR2 SQIVND (reference sequence). The CDR3 length is 16 residues. V lost 5 bases, J lost 4 bases, and 20 bases lay in between. The DNA of the CDR3 is TGTGCCAGTAGTTCGCGTAGTAGGGGGGGTGGAGAGACCCAGTACTTC. This translates into CASSSRSRGGGETQYF. Full variable domain (missing parts from reference TRBV19 and TRBJ2-5): DGGITQSPKYLFRKEGQNVTLSCEQNLNHDAMYWYRQDPGQGLRLIYYSQIVNDFQKGDIAEGYSVSREKKESFPLTVTSAQKNPTAFYLCASSSRSRGGGETQYFGPGTRLLVL.

The chain joins TRBV27 to TRBJ1-5; 10 bases map to TRBD1. The CDR3 sequence is 17 residues long. Looked up from germline, CDR1 is MNHEY and CDR2 is SMNVEV (reference sequence). V lost 8 bases and J lost 7; bases outside the gene matches: 17. The CDR3 spells CASRLVGAGQGPQPQHF. The DNA for the CDR3 is TGTGCCAGCCGACTGGTTGGGGCGGGACAGGGGCCCCAGCCCCAGCATTTT.